This entry features one T cell receptor beta chain sequence. Its matching antigen is unknown. PCR was performed a second time for about 7 to 11 cycles using a sample-barcoded 5' primer and a J-beta primer mix. Each cDNA was tagged by a template-switch adaptor containing 12 random nucleotides. The study obtained at least 2.5 million CDR3-containing paired-end reads from every sample. MiXCR, applied by TCRdb to the 5' RACE reads, yields one record per CDR3 protein. The sample has approximately 900,000 distinct CDR3 sequences, roughly 43% seen once. This specimen belongs to a study of blood T cells in healthy people across ages. CDR3 length equals 14 residues. V shed 1 base and J shed 7 bases, with 10 bases lying between them. The germline V gene encodes CDR1 SEHNR and CDR2 FQNEAQ (reference sequence). There were healthy Caucasian individuals from Russia, aged 6 to 90, serving as donors. Study conclusions and caveats: The study could not conclusively compare naive and antigen-experienced cells, given its unsorted PBMCs.

The chain joins TRBV7-9 to TRBJ1-4; D unresolved. Input material: blood. The TCR was taken from a man aged 25 to 40 in good health. CDR3 DNA: TGTGCCAGCAGCTTAGTAGGTCTGGGTGAAAAACTGTTTTTT. Residues: CASSLVGLGEKLFF.